This T cell receptor beta chain emerged from a study of T cell responses to AZD1222 COVID-19 vaccine. Measured with immunoSEQ multiplex PCR; TCRdb has only the in-frame clones, and not every one. Here the sample spans 90,000 to 140,000 clones, around 89% being singletons. Trimming at V came to 4 bases and at J to 5 bases, leaving 7 bases not matched to a gene. CDR1 SGHRS and CDR2 YFSETQ come from the germline V gene. The CDR3 consists of 14 residues. Whole-study results and caveats: Donor demographics were predominantly white British with a female majority; clonal diversity may be underestimated. Baseline serology detected seropositivity in only six AZD1222 recipients. The repertoires were collected only after the peak T cell response. At 160-218 and 743-854, vaccine-associated CD4 TCRs were dominant, and they spanned spike.

Regarding this clone: Its target is unknown.

The sequence was collected from an adult in good health. The V and J genes are TRBV5-1 and TRBJ2-5; TRBD1 matches at 8 bases. The sequences come from peripheral blood, collected on day 0 of AZD1222 vaccination. The CDR3 coding sequence is TGCGCCAGCAGCGCCGGGACAGGAACCGAGACCCAGTACTTC. Translating it yields CASSAGTGTETQYF.